This T cell receptor (beta chain) was documented in a study of monozygotic twins with inflammatory bowel disease. The study's findings and limits: IBD patients shared fewer clonotypes with other individuals than healthy twins, especially patients with disease activity signs.

Molecular identifiers with 6-nucleotide sample barcodes were added during cDNA synthesis via template switching. From the 5' RACE reads, TCRdb lists one entry per CDR3 protein and no DNA. The sample yields roughly 200,000 distinct CDR3 sequences, of which the top ten take up 7.5% to 8%. The CDR3 totals 12 residues. Germline V gene data show CDR1 as MDHEN and CDR2 as SYDVKM. Every single donor had a roughly 2.3 ml blood sample drawn. As to this clonotype: The target antigen is unknown.

The sequenced sample was blood. The sequence derives from a human donor with ulcerative colitis or Crohn's disease, or a healthy co-twin of an affected twin (not recorded which). The chain couples TRBV28 to TRBJ1-2; as DNA is missing, the TRBD1 call by TCRdb cannot be tested. CDR3 amino acids: CASSLLGQGALF.